The rows below give T cell receptor beta chains drawn from one sample of a study of blood T cell repertoires in COVID-19. TCRdb's table, derived via immunoSEQ multiplex PCR, lists solely in-frame clones and lacks some. Here the sample spans about 15,000 clones, approximately 90% being singletons. The sample consisted of peripheral blood. The receptors were gathered from a man between 60 and 75 years old with acute or convalescent COVID-19. Each CDR3 is given with its conserved first and last residue. A D gene is named only where the DNA matches it firmly. Clone size is shown for a subset of rows, as once, few, many or a class of expanded clone.

size,D,V,length,J,CDR3,DNA
.,.,TRBV2,15,TRBJ2-3,CASSGGSGWTDTQYF,TGTGCCAGCAGTGGAGGGTCGGGGTGGACAGATACGCAGTATTTT
.,.,TRBV7-8,18,TRBJ2-5,CASSLIRPWGAQRETQYF,TGTGCCAGCAGCTTAATTCGGCCCTGGGGCGCGCAGAGGGAGACCCAGTACTTC
.,.,TRBV24-1,18,TRBJ2-6,CATSPGTHPTLGANVLTF,TGTGCCACCAGCCCCGGGACACATCCTACTCTGGGGGCCAACGTCCTGACTTTC
.,TRBD1,TRBV30,17,TRBJ2-1,CAWARDRGGSSYNEQFF,TGTGCCTGGGCCCGGGACAGGGGGGGTAGCTCCTACAATGAGCAGTTCTTC
.,.,TRBV30,14,TRBJ2-5,CACKLRGYQETQYF,TGTGCCTGCAAGCTTAGGGGGTACCAAGAGACCCAGTACTTC
.,.,TRBV10-3,16,TRBJ1-1,CAISPLSGEINTEAFF,TGTGCCATCAGTCCCCTCTCGGGGGAAATAAACACTGAAGCTTTCTTT
.,.,TRBV3-1/TRBV3-2,14,TRBJ1-5,CASRGGDSNQPQHF,TGTGCCAGCCGGGGAGGGGATAGCAATCAGCCCCAGCATTTT
.,TRBD1,TRBV24-1,18,TRBJ1-2,CATSDSGTGGLPNYGYTF,TGTGCCACCAGTGATTCCGGGACAGGGGGCCTACCTAACTATGGCTACACCTTC
.,TRBD1,TRBV19,13,TRBJ1-2,CASENRGLGGYTF,TGTGCCAGCGAAAACAGGGGTTTGGGTGGCTACACCTTC
.,.,TRBV7-2,12,TRBJ2-7,CASSLTTYEQYF,TGTGCCAGCAGCCTTACTACCTACGAGCAGTACTTC
.,TRBD1,TRBV3-1/TRBV3-2,14,TRBJ1-1,CASSQGTGGTEAFF,TGTGCCAGCAGCCAAGGGACAGGGGGCACTGAAGCTTTCTTT
few,.,TRBV19,15,TRBJ1-5,CASSGGTFSVQPQHF,TGTGCCAGTAGTGGTGGGACATTTTCCGTTCAGCCCCAGCATTTT
.,TRBD2,TRBV18,13,TRBJ2-1,CASSPGRDNEQFF,TGTGCCAGCTCACCAGGGAGGGACAATGAGCAGTTCTTC
.,.,TRBV6-5,11,TRBJ2-3,CASRYTDTQYF,TGTGCCAGTAGATACACAGATACGCAGTATTTT
.,.,TRBV7-9,12,TRBJ1-2,CASSPILGGYTF,TGTGCCAGCAGCCCTATCTTGGGCGGCTACACCTTC
.,.,TRBV19,12,TRBJ1-1,CASKLMNTEAFF,TGTGCCAGTAAACTCATGAACACTGAAGCTTTCTTT
.,TRBD2,TRBV28,15,TRBJ2-7,CASSLTRGSSYEQYF,TGTGCCAGCAGTTTAACCCGCGGGAGCTCCTACGAGCAGTACTTC
.,.,TRBV5-1,14,TRBJ1-1,CASSLGGTTDEAFF,TGCGCCAGCAGCTTGGGGGGAACGACAGATGAAGCTTTCTTT
.,TRBD2,TRBV4-2,18,TRBJ2-5,CASSQGTSGARDQETQYF,TGTGCCAGCAGCCAAGGGACTAGCGGGGCCCGGGACCAAGAGACCCAGTACTTC
.,TRBD1,TRBV29-1,13,TRBJ2-7,CSAARTGVDEQYF,TGCAGCGCCGCGCGGACAGGGGTGGACGAGCAGTACTTC
.,TRBD1,TRBV19,15,TRBJ1-5,CASTPGQADNQPQHF,TGTGCCAGTACTCCGGGACAGGCGGACAATCAGCCCCAGCATTTT
.,.,TRBV4-2,15,TRBJ2-3,CASSQESRPSDTQYF,TGTGCCAGCAGCCAAGAAAGCAGGCCGTCAGATACGCAGTATTTT
.,.,TRBV21-1,15,TRBJ1-2,CASSLVTGVGYGYTF,TGTGCCAGCAGCCTTGTTACGGGGGTGGGCTATGGCTACACCTTC
.,TRBD1,TRBV15,15,TRBJ2-1,CATSGRQGLGNEQFF,TGTGCCACCAGCGGTAGACAGGGGCTCGGCAATGAGCAGTTCTTC
.,TRBD2,TRBV18,14,TRBJ2-3,CASSPAGGDNTQYF,TGTGCCAGCTCACCCGCGGGGGGGGACAATACGCAGTATTTT
.,TRBD1,TRBV28,16,TRBJ1-6,CASSLAGQGINSPLHF,TGTGCCAGCAGTTTAGCGGGACAGGGGATTAATTCACCCCTCCACTTT
once,.,TRBV27,15,TRBJ1-5,CASSSDILTDQPQHF,TGTGCCAGCAGTTCGGACATATTGACAGATCAGCCCCAGCATTTT
.,TRBD1,TRBV11-2,15,TRBJ1-2,CASSLDGGTGLGYTF,TGTGCCAGCAGCTTAGATGGCGGGACAGGGCTTGGCTACACCTTC
.,.,TRBV6-1,17,TRBJ2-2,CASSEAQARTTTGELFF,TGTGCCAGCAGTGAAGCGCAGGCCAGGACTACCACCGGGGAGCTGTTTTTT
.,TRBD1,TRBV4-2,15,TRBJ1-2,CASSQGGTGPYGYTF,TGTGCCAGCAGCCAAGGGGGGACAGGGCCCTATGGCTACACCTTC
few,.,TRBV9,14,TRBJ2-3,CASSVQEPTDTQYF,TGTGCCAGCAGCGTGCAGGAACCCACAGATACGCAGTATTTT
.,.,TRBV6-6,15,TRBJ1-3,CASSYWSSSGNTIYF,TGTGCCAGCAGTTACTGGTCCAGCTCTGGAAACACCATATATTTT
.,TRBD1,TRBV19,13,TRBJ1-5,CASSADRGQPQHF,TGTGCCAGTAGTGCGGACAGGGGGCAGCCCCAGCATTTT
.,TRBD1,TRBV5-8,17,TRBJ1-5,CASSLFFGTGDGQPQHF,TGTGCCAGCAGCTTGTTCTTTGGGACAGGGGACGGTCAGCCCCAGCATTTT
.,TRBD1,TRBV5-1,15,TRBJ1-2,CASSAGQGGGGGYTF,TGCGCCAGCAGCGCGGGACAGGGGGGCGGGGGGGGCTACACCTTC
.,TRBD2,TRBV6-6,13,TRBJ2-1,CASSYSGLAGQFF,TGTGCCAGCAGTTACTCGGGACTAGCGGGACAGTTCTTC
.,TRBD1,TRBV6-2/TRBV6-3,15,TRBJ2-3,CASSYYGQGTDTQYF,TGTGCCAGCAGTTACTACGGACAGGGGACAGATACGCAGTATTTT
.,TRBD2,TRBV9,15,TRBJ2-1,CASSAGLGSYNEQFF,TGTGCCAGCAGCGCAGGACTAGGATCCTACAATGAGCAGTTCTTC